The 18 T cell receptor beta chains presented below share a single source sample, sequenced in a study of T cell responses to AZD1222 COVID-19 vaccine. Assay: immunoSEQ multiplex PCR; the TCRdb copy retains only in-frame clones and omits some. The repertoire has approximately 200,000 clones, about 94% of them found once; the top ten carry 1%. Sequenced material: peripheral blood, taken 28 days after the second AZD1222 dose. Receptors were obtained from an adult who received the AZD1222 COVID-19 vaccine.

The chain is built from TRBV27 and TRBJ1-3; no firm D call. The CDR3 is 14 residues long. CDR1 and CDR2 from the germline V gene are MNHEY and SMNVEV (reference sequence). With 3 bases removed from V and 5 bases from J, the gap between germline ends came to 11 bases. CDR3: CASSLDGFRNTIYF. Here the CDR3 DNA reads TGTGCCAGCAGTTTGGATGGGTTCAGAAACACCATATATTTT.

The chain has TRBV25-1 and TRBJ1-1, with no clear D. The CDR3 runs 13 residues. CDR1 is MGHDK, CDR2 SYGVNS, per germline. The V end was cut by 5 bases, the J end by 0 bases, with 7 bases between. CDR3 in amino acids: CASSSTVNTEAFF. The CDR3 DNA is TGTGCCAGCAGTTCTACAGTGAACACTGAAGCTTTCTTT. The complete variable domain, with remaining parts taken from reference TRBV25-1 and TRBJ1-1, reads EADIYQTPRYLVIGTGKKITLECSQTMGHDKMYWYQQDPGMELHLIHYSYGVNSTEKGDLSSESTVSRIRTEHFPLTLESARPSHTSQYLCASSSTVNTEAFFGQGTRLTVV.

The J gene is TRBJ2-5, the V gene TRBV5-6, with D unclear. The CDR3 covers 18 residues. The germline V gene has CDR1 SGHDT and CDR2 YYEEEE. V shed 0 bases and J shed 8 bases, with 26 bases lying between them. In DNA, the CDR3 is TGTGCCAGCAGCTTGGCGGCGGCAGCGTCATCATTTTGGGAAACCCAGTACTTC. Amino acid sequence: CASSLAAAASSFWETQYF. Filled out from reference TRBV5-6 and TRBJ2-5, the complete variable domain reads DAGVTQSPTHLIKTRGQQVTLRCSPKSGHDTVSWYQQALGQGPQFIFQYYEEEERQRGNFPDRFSGHQFPNYSSELNVNALLLGDSALYLCASSLAAAASSFWETQYFGPGTRLLVL.

The V call is TRBV28, the J call TRBJ1-2, with a tentative D call TRBD1 (5 bases). CDR1 is MDHEN, CDR2 SYDVKM, per germline. V gave up 2 bases and J gave up 0 bases, with 16 bases separating them. The CDR3 covers 17 residues. CDR3 in amino acids: CASSLIRGSGTNYGYTF. The CDR3 region has the DNA TGTGCCAGCAGTTTAATCCGGGGGTCGGGGACTAACTATGGCTACACCTTC.

The chain is built from TRBV19 and TRBJ1-5, with a tentative D call TRBD1 (6 bases). The germline CDR1 and CDR2 sequences are LNHDA and SQIVND (reference sequence). This CDR3 has 16 amino acids. V lost 7 bases and J 11 bases, leaving 27 bases between the germline ends. CDR3 loop: CASIGGAGVLSGAQHF. In nucleotides, the CDR3 is TGTGCCAGTATCGGGGGGGCAGGGGTTCTCTCAGGGGCCCAGCATTTT.

The chain has TRBV10-3 and TRBJ1-2; D not certain. The V gene's germline CDR1 is ENHRY and CDR2 SYGVKD. V was clipped by 0 bases and J by 0 bases, with 8 bases between them. The CDR3 consists of 15 residues. The CDR3 DNA sequence: TGTGCCATCAGTGAGTCGGGAAATGCTAACTATGGCTACACCTTC. This codes for CAISESGNANYGYTF.

V gene TRBV7-8 combines with J gene TRBJ2-7; perhaps TRBD1 as D (6 bases). The V gene lost 4 bases and the J gene lost 1 base, with 14 bases spanning the gap. Germline lookup yields CDR1 SGHVS and CDR2 FQNEAQ. The CDR3 contains 15 residues. The CDR3 sequence is CASSSYRAPSYEQYF. For the CDR3, the DNA is TGTGCCAGCAGCTCGTACAGGGCACCATCCTACGAGCAGTACTTC. The full variable domain, in which reference TRBV7-8 and TRBJ2-7 provide the parts outside the CDR3, is GAGVSQSPRYKVAKRGQDVALRCDPISGHVSLFWYQQALGQGPEFLTYFQNEAQLDKSGLPSDRFFAERPEGSVSTLKIQRTQQEDSAVYLCASSSYRAPSYEQYFGPGTRLTVT.

The chain couples TRBV4-1 to TRBJ1-5; possibly TRBD1 for D (5 bases). Trimming pared 1 base from V and 1 base from J, leaving 5 bases between. The V gene's germline CDR1 is MGHRA and CDR2 YSYEKL. This CDR3 spans 14 amino acids. CDR3 bases: TGCGCCAGCAGCCAAGGACAGAGCAATCAGCCCCAGCATTTT. It is translated as CASSQGQSNQPQHF.

Details on this clone: A read error may account for a junction end that differs from germline. The genes are TRBV2 and TRBJ1-2; D remains unclear. Germline-derived CDR1 and CDR2 are SNHLY and FYNNEI. This CDR3 spans 10 amino acids. CDR3 region: CASGEYGYTF. CDR3 in DNA: TGTGCCAGCGGTGAATATGGCTACACCTTC.

This chain joins TRBV11-2 and TRBJ2-7; 9 bases agree with TRBD2. This CDR3 comprises 15 residues. CDR1 SGHAT and CDR2 FQNNGV come from the germline V gene. V shed 5 bases and J 5 bases; nucleotides not matched to a gene: 10. CDR3 sequence: CASSRWVAGVDEQYF. CDR3 coding DNA: TGTGCCAGCAGCCGGTGGGTAGCGGGGGTCGACGAGCAGTACTTC.

V usage is TRBV19 and J usage is TRBJ2-1, with 9 bases that match TRBD1. The ends lost 7 bases at V and 10 bases at J; junction bases unmatched: 17. Germline V CDR1 and CDR2: LNHDA, SQIVND (reference sequence). This CDR3 has 16 amino acids. The CDR3 loop reads CASTPSPGTGTREQFF. The CDR3 nucleotides read TGTGCCAGTACACCCTCACCCGGGACAGGGACAAGGGAGCAGTTCTTC.

The V call is TRBV5-6, the J call TRBJ1-2; D gene ambiguous. This CDR3 is built from 13 residues. Germline CDR1 is SGHDT and CDR2 is YYEEEE. V lost 0 bases and J lost 4, with 7 bases in between. CDR3 DNA sequence: TGTGCCAGCAGCTTGGATCGGGGCTATGGCTACACCTTC. It yields the protein CASSLDRGYGYTF.

The chain joins TRBV5-1 to TRBJ1-1; TRBD1 matches at 10 bases. Trimming removed 4 bases from V and 1 base from J; junction bases left unmatched: 7. CDR1 SGHRS and CDR2 YFSETQ come from the germline V gene. The length of the CDR3 is 16 residues. The CDR3 DNA reads TGCGCCAGCAGCCCGACGACAGGGGGCGCGAACACTGAAGCTTTCTTT. This gives the protein CASSPTTGGANTEAFF.

The chain carries TRBV5-1 and TRBJ1-4; D is unresolved. Germline-derived CDR1 and CDR2 are SGHRS and YFSETQ. The germline V and J ends were trimmed by 0 bases and 4 bases, with 7 bases remaining between them. The CDR3 consists of 14 residues. The CDR3 sequence is CASSLEADNEKLFF. The CDR3 region has the DNA TGCGCCAGCAGCTTGGAGGCAGATAATGAAAAACTGTTTTTT.

This clone was recorded only once. The CDR3 is CASSPPRGPGVRETQYF. The DNA of the CDR3 is TGTGCCAGCTCACCACCCAGGGGGCCGGGCGTAAGGGAGACCCAGTACTTC. The chain links TRBV18 to TRBJ2-5, with 8 bases aligning to TRBD1. The germline V gene encodes CDR1 KGHSH and CDR2 LQKENI. The CDR3 consists of 17 residues. V lost 0 bases to trimming and J lost 5 bases; unmatched junction nucleotides: 11. Combining the CDR3 with reference TRBV18 and TRBJ2-5 gives the whole variable domain NAGVMQNPRHLVRRRGQEARLRCSPMKGHSHVYWYRQLPEEGLKFMVYLQKENIIDESGMPKERFSAEFPKEGPSILRIQQVVRGDSAAYFCASSPPRGPGVRETQYFGPGTRLLVL.

This chain connects TRBV2 to TRBJ1-1; the match to TRBD1 covers 7 bases. V shed 6 bases, J shed 4 bases, and the junction held 8 bases outside the gene matches. Germline CDR1 reads SNHLY; CDR2 reads FYNNEI. CDR3 length: 14 residues. CDR3 protein: CASSPQGSSTEAFF. The CDR3 DNA follows: TGTGCCAGCAGCCCACAGGGGTCGAGCACTGAAGCTTTCTTT. Full variable domain (missing parts from reference TRBV2 and TRBJ1-1): EPEVTQTPSHQVTQMGQEVILRCVPISNHLYFYWYRQILGQKVEFLVSFYNNEISEKSEIFDDQFSVERPDGSNFTLKIRSTKLEDSAMYFCASSPQGSSTEAFFGQGTRLTVV.

The chain carries TRBV28 and TRBJ1-2; tentatively, D is TRBD1 (6 bases). Germline V gives CDR1 MDHEN, CDR2 SYDVKM. This CDR3 has 14 residues. Deletions cut 5 bases from V and 4 bases from J, with 14 bases between. The CDR3 DNA reads as TGTGCCAGCAGTCCCGGGGGGGGGCTCTATGGCTACACCTTC. Translating it yields CASSPGGGLYGYTF.

V gene TRBV7-2 combines with J gene TRBJ1-6; D perhaps matches TRBD1 (5 bases). The V gene lost 5 bases and the J gene lost 4 bases, with 18 bases spanning the gap. Germline assignment: CDR1 SGHTA and CDR2 FQGNSA. This CDR3 is built from 17 residues. CDR3 bases: TGTGCCAGCAGCCGCCGGCGGGACGCTGTTTATAATTCACCCCTCCACTTT. This encodes CASSRRRDAVYNSPLHF.